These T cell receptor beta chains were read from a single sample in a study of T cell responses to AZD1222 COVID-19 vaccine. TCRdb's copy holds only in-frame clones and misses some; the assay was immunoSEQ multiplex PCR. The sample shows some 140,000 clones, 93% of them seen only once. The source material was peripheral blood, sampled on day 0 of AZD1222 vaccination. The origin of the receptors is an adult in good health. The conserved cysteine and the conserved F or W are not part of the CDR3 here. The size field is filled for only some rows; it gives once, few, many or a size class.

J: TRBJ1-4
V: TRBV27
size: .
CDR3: ASSLTGNNEKLF

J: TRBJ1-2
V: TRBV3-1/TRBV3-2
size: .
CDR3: ASSQDPGTGGYGYT

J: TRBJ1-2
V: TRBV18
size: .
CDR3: ASSPNRGPAGDGYT

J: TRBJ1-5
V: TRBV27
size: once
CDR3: ASSPRQGSNQPQH

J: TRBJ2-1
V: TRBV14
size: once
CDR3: ASSQGLGRGYEQF

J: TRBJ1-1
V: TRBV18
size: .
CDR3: ASSRPGQIPEAF

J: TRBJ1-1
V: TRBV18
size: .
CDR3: ASSPDRVNTEAF

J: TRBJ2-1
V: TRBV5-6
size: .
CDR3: ASSLMSGADYNEQF

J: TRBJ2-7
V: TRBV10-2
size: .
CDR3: ASSPSYEQY

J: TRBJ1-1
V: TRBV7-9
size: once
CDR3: ASSSSLQGNTEAF

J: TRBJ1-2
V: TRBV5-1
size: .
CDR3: ASSLETGVYT

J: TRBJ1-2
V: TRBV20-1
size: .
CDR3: SASDTLFSYGYT

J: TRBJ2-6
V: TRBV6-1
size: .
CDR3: ASSEAGTGANVLT

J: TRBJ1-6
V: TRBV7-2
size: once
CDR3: ASTAQWDNSPLH

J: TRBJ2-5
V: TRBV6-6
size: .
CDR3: ASSYSRQETQY

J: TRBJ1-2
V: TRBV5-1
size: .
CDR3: ASSPGDRPNYGYT

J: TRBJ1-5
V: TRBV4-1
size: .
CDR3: ASSQEDRGGNQPQH

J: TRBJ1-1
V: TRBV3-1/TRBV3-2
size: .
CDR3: ASSQGQGPEAF

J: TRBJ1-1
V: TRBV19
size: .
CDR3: ASSMLGTTEAF

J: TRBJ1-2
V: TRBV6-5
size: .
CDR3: ASSYSVGRHGYT

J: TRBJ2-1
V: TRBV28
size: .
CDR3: ASSPITGSSYNEQF

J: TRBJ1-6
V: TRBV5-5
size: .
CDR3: ASRDKSSSPLH

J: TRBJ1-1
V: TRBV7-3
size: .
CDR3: ASSLGVDTEAF

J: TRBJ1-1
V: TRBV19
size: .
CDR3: ASKSDTEAF

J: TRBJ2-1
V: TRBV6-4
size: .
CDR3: ASSPEGSGNSNEQF

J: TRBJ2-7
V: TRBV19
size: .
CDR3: ASSPSGHYEQY

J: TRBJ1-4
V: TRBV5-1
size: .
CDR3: ASSLGGTSTNEKLF

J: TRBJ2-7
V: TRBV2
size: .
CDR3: ASSFSLGSDEQY

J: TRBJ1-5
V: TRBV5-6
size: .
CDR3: ASSLGGGAGQPQH

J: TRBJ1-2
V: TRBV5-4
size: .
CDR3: ASSQGGKRIGYT

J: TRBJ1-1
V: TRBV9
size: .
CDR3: ASSVLQGEAF

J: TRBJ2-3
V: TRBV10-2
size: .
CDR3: ASSEGFLAGGPDTQY

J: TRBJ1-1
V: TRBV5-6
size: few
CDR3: ASSLAQSRAEAF

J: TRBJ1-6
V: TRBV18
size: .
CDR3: ASSPSDLDNSPLH

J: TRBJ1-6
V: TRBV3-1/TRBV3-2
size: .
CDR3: ASSQGPGARNSPLH

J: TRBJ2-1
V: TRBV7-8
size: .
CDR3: ASSARILSSGNDNEQF

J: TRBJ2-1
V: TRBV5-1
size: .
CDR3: ASSQQLMSGGAHYNEQF

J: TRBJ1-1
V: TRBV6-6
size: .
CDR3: ASSPALGTEAF

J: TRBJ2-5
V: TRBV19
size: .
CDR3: ASSIGGGEETQY

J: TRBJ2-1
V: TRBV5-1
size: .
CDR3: ASSLTLGQGTYNEQF

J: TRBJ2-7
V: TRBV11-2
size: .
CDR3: ASSLEQSYEQY

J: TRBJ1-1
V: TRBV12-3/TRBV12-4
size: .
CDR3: ASSLSTNTEAF

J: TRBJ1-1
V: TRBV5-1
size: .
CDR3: ASSLEVMGPEAF

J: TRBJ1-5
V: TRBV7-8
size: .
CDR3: ASSFSLRAPNQPQH

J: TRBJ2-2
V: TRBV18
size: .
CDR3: ASSLPGLNTGELF

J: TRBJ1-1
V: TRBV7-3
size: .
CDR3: ASSSQGSTEAF

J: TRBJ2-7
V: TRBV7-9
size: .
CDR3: ASSSGRNYEQY

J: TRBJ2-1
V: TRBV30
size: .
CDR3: AWSRGYNEQF

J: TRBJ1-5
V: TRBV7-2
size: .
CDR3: ASSLPGGQPQH

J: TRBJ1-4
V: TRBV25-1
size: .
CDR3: ASSRAGRDEKLF

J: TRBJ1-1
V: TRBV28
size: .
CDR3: ASSPPWDRAF

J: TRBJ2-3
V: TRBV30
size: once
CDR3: AWRGSGWTDTQY

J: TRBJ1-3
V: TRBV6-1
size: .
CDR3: ASSERQFSGNTIY

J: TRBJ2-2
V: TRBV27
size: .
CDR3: ASSPRPAGELF

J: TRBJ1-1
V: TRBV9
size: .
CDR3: ASSGTENTEAF

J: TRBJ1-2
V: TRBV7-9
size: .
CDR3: ASSSERGFYGYT